This TCR beta chain was identified in a study of tumor-infiltrating lymphocytes in primary liver carcinoma. J lost 2 bases, V lost 5 bases, and 11 bases had no gene match. The germline CDR1 and CDR2 sequences are ENHRY and SYGVKD. The CDR3 is made up of 17 amino acids. This clonotype was seen a handful of times. Its antigen is unidentified. The researchers obtained blood RNA from unsorted whole blood and also extracted germline DNA. From approximately 490 ng total RNA, TCR beta cDNA was generated with a primer in the constant region. Nested multiplex PCR, run for three rounds with slightly modified ARM-PCR, yielded TCR beta libraries. Forward primers for TRBV1-TRBV30 and a C-beta reverse primer served the first two PCR rounds, at approximately 10 cycles each. TCRdb re-called the multiplex PCR reads with MiXCR, one entry per CDR3 protein. In the table there are 300,000 to 350,000 distinct CDR3 sequences, less than 65% of which are singletons.

Findings of the study overall: Significantly larger top-250-clone fractions were found in tumors than in blood (p = 0.039). Overlap between tumor regions exceeded overlap of tumor with adjacent tissue or blood.

The sequenced sample was peripheral blood. This TCR derives from a man in his forties with primary liver carcinoma and hepatitis B virus infection. The chain combines TRBV10-3 with TRBJ2-7; 11 bases are a match to TRBD2. DNA of the CDR3: TGTGCCATCAGTCACAGCGGGACTAGCGGAGTTACCTACGAGCAGTACTTC. It codes for CAISHSGTSGVTYEQYF.